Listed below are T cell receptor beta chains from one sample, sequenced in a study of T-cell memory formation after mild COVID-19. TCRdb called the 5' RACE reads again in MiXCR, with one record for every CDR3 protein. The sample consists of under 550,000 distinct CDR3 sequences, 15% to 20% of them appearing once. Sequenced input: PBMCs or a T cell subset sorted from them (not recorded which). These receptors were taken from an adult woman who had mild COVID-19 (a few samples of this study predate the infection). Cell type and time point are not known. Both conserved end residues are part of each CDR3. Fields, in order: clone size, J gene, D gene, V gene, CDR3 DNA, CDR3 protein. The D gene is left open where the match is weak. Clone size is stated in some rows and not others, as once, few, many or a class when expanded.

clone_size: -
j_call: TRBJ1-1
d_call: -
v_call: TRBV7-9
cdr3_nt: TGTGCCAGCAGCCCGGGGGGGGGCATGAACACTGAAGCTTTCTTT
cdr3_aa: CASSPGGGMNTEAFF

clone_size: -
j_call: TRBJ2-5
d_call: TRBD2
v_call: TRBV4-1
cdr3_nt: TGCGCCAGCAGCCAAGGAATGTCTCGCGGGGGGGTCAAAGAGACCCAGTACTTC
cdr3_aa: CASSQGMSRGGVKETQYF

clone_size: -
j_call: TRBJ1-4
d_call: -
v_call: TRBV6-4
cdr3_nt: TGTGCCAGCATTCCCGGCCGAACGGGGGGTGAGGAGACGAAAAAACTGTTTTTT
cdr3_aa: CASIPGRTGGEETKKLFF

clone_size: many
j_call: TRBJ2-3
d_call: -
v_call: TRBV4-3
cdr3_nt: TGCGCCAGCAGCCAAGAAGGCAGCACAGATACGCAGTATTTT
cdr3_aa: CASSQEGSTDTQYF

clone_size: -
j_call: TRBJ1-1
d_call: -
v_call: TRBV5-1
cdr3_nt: TGCGCCAGCAGCTCCGGTGGGTTGGCAGGCTCGAACACTGAAGCTTTCTTT
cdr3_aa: CASSSGGLAGSNTEAFF

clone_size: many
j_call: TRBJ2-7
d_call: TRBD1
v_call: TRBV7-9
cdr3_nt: TGCGCCAGCAGCCCAGGGACAGGGCTATACGAGCAGTACTTC
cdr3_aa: CASSPGTGLYEQYF

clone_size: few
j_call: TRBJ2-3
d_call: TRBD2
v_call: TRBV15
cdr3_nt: TGTGCCACCAGCAGAGTCACTAGCGGGAGTATGACAGATACGCAGTATTTT
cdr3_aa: CATSRVTSGSMTDTQYF

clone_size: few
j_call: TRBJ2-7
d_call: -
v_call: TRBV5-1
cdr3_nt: TGCGCCAGCAGCTTGGTTCCGGGGGCCTCCTACGAGCAGTACTTC
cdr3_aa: CASSLVPGASYEQYF

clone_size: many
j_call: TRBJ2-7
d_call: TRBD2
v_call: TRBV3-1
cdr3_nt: TGTGCCAGCAGTCCCGCCCCGGGAGGGTGGGAGCAGTACTTC
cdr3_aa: CASSPAPGGWEQYF

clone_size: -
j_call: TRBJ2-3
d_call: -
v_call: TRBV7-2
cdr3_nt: TGTGCCAGCAGCCGTAGTGATCGCGCAGATACGCAGTATTTT
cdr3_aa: CASSRSDRADTQYF

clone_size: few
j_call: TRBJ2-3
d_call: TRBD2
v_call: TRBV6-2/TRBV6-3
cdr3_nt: TGTGCCAGCAGTTCGAGGACTAGCCTGGGGTACACAGATACGCAGTATTTT
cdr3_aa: CASSSRTSLGYTDTQYF

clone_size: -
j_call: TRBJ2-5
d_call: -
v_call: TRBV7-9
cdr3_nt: TGTGCCAGCAGCTTAGCGAGGCGTGGCGCTCCGAGGGAGACCCAGTACTTC
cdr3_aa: CASSLARRGAPRETQYF

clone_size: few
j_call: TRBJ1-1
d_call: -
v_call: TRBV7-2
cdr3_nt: TGTGCCAGCAGCTGGGACAATCCACTAGTGAACACTGAAGCTTTCTTT
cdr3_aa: CASSWDNPLVNTEAFF

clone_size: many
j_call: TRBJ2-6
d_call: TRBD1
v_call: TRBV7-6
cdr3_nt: TGTGCCAGCAGCTCAATATACTGGACAGGCAGCTCTGGGGCCAACGTCCTGACTTTC
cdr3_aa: CASSSIYWTGSSGANVLTF

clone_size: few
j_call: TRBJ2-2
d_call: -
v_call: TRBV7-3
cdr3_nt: TGTGCCAGCAGCCCCACCTCCCTTACCGGGGAGCTGTTTTTT
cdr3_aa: CASSPTSLTGELFF

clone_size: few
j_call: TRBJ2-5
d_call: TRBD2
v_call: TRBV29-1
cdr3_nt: TGCAGCGTTGGAACGGGAGGTAATCCGGAGACCCAGTACTTC
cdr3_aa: CSVGTGGNPETQYF

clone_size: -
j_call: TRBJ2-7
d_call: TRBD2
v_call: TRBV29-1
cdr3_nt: TGCAGCGTTGTGGCGGGAGGGCCCTGGGAGCAGTACTTC
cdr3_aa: CSVVAGGPWEQYF

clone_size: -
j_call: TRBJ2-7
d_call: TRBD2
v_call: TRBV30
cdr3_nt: TGTGCCTGGAGCACTAAGCGGGAGGAGTCCTACGAGCAGTACTTC
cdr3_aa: CAWSTKREESYEQYF

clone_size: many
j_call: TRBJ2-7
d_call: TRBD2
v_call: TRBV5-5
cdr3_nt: TGTGCCAGCAGCTACGTGGGGGGGTACGAGCAGTACTTC
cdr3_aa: CASSYVGGYEQYF

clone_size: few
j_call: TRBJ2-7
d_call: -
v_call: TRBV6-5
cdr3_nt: TGTGCCAGCAGTATAGACTCCCCGGTTTACGAGCAGTACTTC
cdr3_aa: CASSIDSPVYEQYF

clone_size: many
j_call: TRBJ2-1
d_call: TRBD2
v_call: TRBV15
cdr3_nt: TGTGCCACCAGCAGAGATCTAAGTAGCGGGGTTTACAATGAGCAGTTCTTC
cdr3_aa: CATSRDLSSGVYNEQFF

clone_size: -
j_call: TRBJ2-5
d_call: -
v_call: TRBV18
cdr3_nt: TGTGCCAGCTCACCATCGGCAGGGGCAGAGACCCAGTACTTC
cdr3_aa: CASSPSAGAETQYF

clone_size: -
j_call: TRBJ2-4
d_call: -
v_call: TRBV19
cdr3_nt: TGTGCCAGTAGTATGTCCCTTGGGAGCATTCAGTACTTC
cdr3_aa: CASSMSLGSIQYF

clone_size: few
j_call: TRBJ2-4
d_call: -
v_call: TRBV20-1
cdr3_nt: TGCAGTGCTAACGACCGGCCGGAAAACATTCAGTACTTC
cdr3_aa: CSANDRPENIQYF

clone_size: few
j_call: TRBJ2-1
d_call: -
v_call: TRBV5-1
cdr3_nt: TGCGCCAGCAGCTTGGGGAGTAGAGTCGTGTCCTACAATGAGCAGTTCTTC
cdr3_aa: CASSLGSRVVSYNEQFF

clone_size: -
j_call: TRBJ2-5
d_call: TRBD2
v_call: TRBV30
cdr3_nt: TGTGCCTGGAACACCGGACTAGGGGAGACCCAGTACTTC
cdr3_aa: CAWNTGLGETQYF

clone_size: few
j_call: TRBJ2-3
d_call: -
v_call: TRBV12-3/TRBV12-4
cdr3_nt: TGTGCCAGCAGTTTAGGGTATAGTAGCACAGATACGCAGTATTTT
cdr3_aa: CASSLGYSSTDTQYF

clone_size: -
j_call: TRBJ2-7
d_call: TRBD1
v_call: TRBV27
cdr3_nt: TGTGCCAGCAGTCCGGACAGGGGAGCCTACGAGCAGTACTTC
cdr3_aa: CASSPDRGAYEQYF

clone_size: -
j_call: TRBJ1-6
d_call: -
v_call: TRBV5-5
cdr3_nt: TGTGCCAGCAGTCCAGGGTCCGATAATTCACCCCTCCACTTT
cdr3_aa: CASSPGSDNSPLHF

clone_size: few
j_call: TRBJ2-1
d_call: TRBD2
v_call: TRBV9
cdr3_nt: TGTGCCAGCAGCGCTTCGCTTACTAGCGGGATCTACAATGAGCAGTTCTTC
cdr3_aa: CASSASLTSGIYNEQFF

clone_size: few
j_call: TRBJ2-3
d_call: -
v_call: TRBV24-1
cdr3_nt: TGTGCCACCAGTGACCTCCGGGACGGAGGGGTGGATACGCAGTATTTT
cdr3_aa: CATSDLRDGGVDTQYF